This T cell receptor beta chain comes out of a study of blood T cell repertoires in COVID-19. For the study at large: Whether acute or convalescent, the COVID-19 samples came from the United States, Italy and Spain. The analysed material was cDNA or gDNA that came from T cells, B-cell-depleted T cells, or PBMCs.

This clone was detected only a few times. CDR3 length: 16 amino acids. Unmatched junction bases numbered 7, after V lost 5 bases and J lost 1 base. Germline-derived CDR1 and CDR2 are MNHEY and SMNVEV (reference sequence). Some clones are missing from TCRdb's copy, which holds only in-frame ones; the method was immunoSEQ multiplex PCR. The sample lists tens of thousands of clones; roughly four fifths were seen once. The chain is built from TRBV27 and TRBJ2-4, with TRBD1 matching 8 bases. Sequenced sample: peripheral blood. This TCR came from a man aged 50 or older with active or convalescent COVID-19. The CDR3 region has the DNA TGTGCCAGCAGTCCTAACACAGGGGGGGCCAAAAACATTCAGTACTTC. Translating it yields CASSPNTGGAKNIQYF.